Presented here are 30 T cell receptor beta chains from one specimen sequenced in a study of OX40 agonist ivuxolimab in advanced cancers. Some clones are missing from TCRdb's copy, which holds only in-frame ones; the method was immunoSEQ multiplex PCR. The repertoire has around 13,000 clones, 80% to 90% of them found once; the top ten carry roughly 40%. The sample was CD4+ or CD8+ T cells sorted from blood, taken in a trial of the OX40 agonist ivuxolimab. The receptor set was obtained from an adult with an advanced solid tumor such as melanoma, head and neck, liver or kidney cancer.

The chain joins TRBV5-1 to TRBJ1-2, with D possibly matching TRBD1 (6 bases). In germline, CDR1 is SGHRS, CDR2 YFSETQ. V lost 1 base and J lost 6, with 16 bases in between. This CDR3 region has 15 residues. CDR3 loop: CASSLSGGQIHGYTF. The CDR3, as DNA: TGCGCCAGCAGCTTGTCTGGGGGGCAGATACATGGCTACACCTTC.

The chain uses TRBV29-1 and TRBJ1-1, with D perhaps TRBD1 (6 bases). Germline CDR1 and CDR2: SQVTM and ANQGSEA. This CDR3 region has 14 residues. The ends were cut back, 5 bases at V and 0 bases at J, with 13 bases in the middle. The CDR3 region has the DNA TGCAGCGTTAAAACCAGGGACATGAACACTGAAGCTTTCTTT. Residues: CSVKTRDMNTEAFF.

Here the CDR3 DNA reads TGTGCCAGCAGCCAGATCGGGGGGCGGGACTCCTACAATGAGCAGTTCTTC. It specifies CASSQIGGRDSYNEQFF. The V and J genes are TRBV4-2 and TRBJ2-1; D may be TRBD2 (7 bases). CDR1 is LGHNA, CDR2 YNFKEQ, per germline. This CDR3 is built from 17 residues. V lost 3 bases and J lost 0, with 15 bases in between.

The chain is built from TRBV11-3 and TRBJ2-2; 10 bases align to TRBD2. Trimming at V came to 1 base and at J to 11 bases, leaving 10 bases not matched to a gene. The germline CDR1 and CDR2 sequences are SGHNT and YENEEA. The CDR3 extends over 16 amino acids. CDR3 nucleotides: TGTGCCAGCAGCTTAGGGAGACTAGCGGGTCAGCTTGAGCTGTTTTTT. Residues: CASSLGRLAGQLELFF.

This rearrangement joins TRBV5-6 to TRBJ2-7; TRBD1 matches at 11 bases. V lost 6 bases to trimming and J lost 6 bases; unmatched junction nucleotides: 5. Germline CDR1 and CDR2: SGHDT and YYEEEE. The CDR3 length is 13 residues. CDR3 region: CASTSGTGGEQYF. The DNA of the CDR3 is TGTGCCAGCACGTCCGGGACAGGGGGCGAGCAGTACTTC.

The V call is TRBV30, the J call TRBJ2-2; TRBD2 might be the D (6 bases). The V gene's germline CDR1 is GTSNPN and CDR2 SVGIG (reference sequence). V lost 1 base and J lost 6, with 15 bases in between. The CDR3 loop spans 15 amino acids. The CDR3 bases are TGTGCCTGGAGTGAGGGCGGGGTAGGATCCGGGGAGCTGTTTTTT. Protein sequence: CAWSEGGVGSGELFF.

The chain combines TRBV5-1 with TRBJ2-2; D is unresolved. With 4 bases removed from V and 6 bases from J, the gap between germline ends came to 7 bases. Germline V gives CDR1 SGHRS, CDR2 YFSETQ. The CDR3 is made up of 12 amino acids. CDR3 nucleotides: TGCGCCAGCAGCGTCCGAGCCGGGGAGCTGTTTTTT. Translating gives CASSVRAGELFF.

This clone was counted between two and nine times. The chain has TRBV4-2 and TRBJ1-6, with unresolved D. This CDR3 is 16 amino acids long. Trimming shortened V by 0 bases and J by 7 bases, and 13 bases separated the two germline ends. Germline loops: CDR1 LGHNA, CDR2 YNFKEQ. CDR3 sequence (DNA): TGTGCCAGCAGCCAAGAATTTAAAGGGTCCAATTCACCCCTCCACTTT. Protein product: CASSQEFKGSNSPLHF.

The V call is TRBV28, the J call TRBJ1-1; the D gene is possibly TRBD1 (5 bases). The CDR3 runs 15 residues. V dropped 5 bases and J dropped 7 bases, with 20 bases sitting between them. Germline lookup yields CDR1 MDHEN and CDR2 SYDVKM. CDR3 nucleotides: TGTGCCAGCAGTCCCCCCTCGACAGATGGGGGTGAAGCTTTCTTT. Its translation is CASSPPSTDGGEAFF.

The chain employs TRBV28 and TRBJ1-1, with D tentatively TRBD1 (5 bases). CDR3 length: 12 residues. Per germline, CDR1 MDHEN and CDR2 SYDVKM. Deletions cut 9 bases from V and 5 bases from J, with 13 bases between. This CDR3 reads CASGEGRTEAFF. DNA for the CDR3: TGTGCCAGTGGGGAGGGGCGTACTGAAGCTTTCTTT.

The chain links TRBV7-2 to TRBJ2-7; a weak D match, TRBD2 (6 bases). In germline, CDR1 is SGHTA, CDR2 FQGNSA. The CDR3 length is 15 residues. The ends were cut back, 4 bases at V and 0 bases at J, with 13 bases in the middle. The CDR3 is CASSSPLDYSYEQYF. CDR3 DNA: TGTGCCAGCAGCTCCCCCCTGGACTACTCCTACGAGCAGTACTTC.

This clone counts as medium-sized. The chain joins TRBV30 to TRBJ2-1, with a tentative D call TRBD2 (6 bases). Germline V CDR1 and CDR2: GTSNPN, SVGIG (reference sequence). Trimming took 1 base from V and 2 from J, leaving 12 bases between them. This CDR3 region has 15 residues. CDR3 protein: CAWSGGVGPYNEQFF. In nucleotides, the CDR3 is TGTGCCTGGAGTGGGGGGGTAGGGCCCTACAATGAGCAGTTCTTC. The complete variable domain, with remaining parts taken from reference TRBV30 and TRBJ2-1, reads SQTIHQWPATLVQPVGSPLSLECTVEGTSNPNLYWYRQAAGRGLQLLFYSVGIGQISSEVPQNLSASRPQDRQFILSSKKLLLSDSGFYLCAWSGGVGPYNEQFFGPGTRLTVL.

The chain joins TRBV6-4 to TRBJ2-1, with 12 bases lining up with TRBD2. V was clipped by 4 bases and J by 6 bases; unmatched bases: 4. Per germline, CDR1 MRHNA and CDR2 SNTAGT. There are 15 residues in the CDR3. The chain's CDR3 is CASSVSTSGSNEQFF. The CDR3 coding sequence is TGTGCCAGCAGTGTCTCGACTAGCGGGAGCAATGAGCAGTTCTTC.

The rearrangement links TRBV12-5 to TRBJ1-1; D is uncertain. Looked up from germline, CDR1 is LGHNT and CDR2 is FRNRAP. This CDR3 contains 12 residues. V gave up 7 bases and J gave up 3 bases, with 9 bases separating them. The CDR3 nucleotides are TGTGCTAGTGCCATCGGATACACTGAAGCTTTCTTT. It encodes CASAIGYTEAFF. Combining the CDR3 with reference TRBV12-5 and TRBJ1-1 gives the whole variable domain DARVTQTPRHKVTEMGQEVTMRCQPILGHNTVFWYRQTMMQGLELLAYFRNRAPLDDSGMPKDRFSAEMPDATLATLKIQPSEPRDSAVYFCASAIGYTEAFFGQGTRLTVV.

The V and J genes are TRBV4-1 and TRBJ2-1; the D is unclear. The length of the CDR3 is 16 residues. The germline V gene has CDR1 MGHRA and CDR2 YSYEKL. Trimming took off 2 bases at V and 4 bases at J, with 15 bases between the two ends. The CDR3 reads CASSQSALTMYNEQFF. The CDR3 DNA follows: TGCGCCAGCAGCCAATCGGCCTTAACCATGTACAATGAGCAGTTCTTC.

This clone occurred once. This chain uses TRBV4-2 with TRBJ2-5, with D perhaps TRBD1 (6 bases). With the DNA end fitting TRBJ2-7 better, the J assignment may be wrong. The CDR3 sequence is 13 residues long. Germline V gene lookup returns CDR1 LGHNA and CDR2 YNFKEQ. CDR3 in amino acids: CASSLGHLNEQYF. CDR3 nucleotides: TGTGCCAGCAGCCTGGGACACCTAAACGAGCAGTACTTC.

The CDR3 is CASLGGLDNEQFF. The CDR3 region has the DNA TGTGCCAGCTTGGGGGGGCTCGACAATGAGCAGTTCTTC. The chain has TRBV18 and TRBJ2-1; the D gene is possibly TRBD2 (7 bases). V lost 7 bases and J lost 5, with 12 bases in between. The CDR3 has 13 residues. Germline assignment: CDR1 KGHSH and CDR2 LQKENI.

This CDR3 reads CASSWRDVIYEQYF. The CDR3 bases are TGTGCCAGCAGCTGGCGGGACGTAATCTACGAGCAGTACTTC. The rearrangement joins TRBV11-2 to TRBJ2-7; D may be TRBD2 (6 bases). Germline CDR1 reads SGHAT; CDR2 reads FQNNGV. This CDR3 is 14 amino acids long. V lost 4 bases and J 3 bases, leaving 13 bases between the germline ends.

The rearrangement joins TRBV13 to TRBJ2-1, with 9 bases aligning to TRBD2. The CDR3 consists of 17 residues. The germline CDR1 and CDR2 sequences are PRHDT and FYEKMQ (reference sequence). V shed 1 base, J shed 2 bases, and the junction held 6 bases outside the gene matches. Written as DNA, the CDR3 is TGTGCCAGCAGCTTAGAGGGAGGACTAGCGCCCTACAATGAGCAGTTCTTC. It yields the protein CASSLEGGLAPYNEQFF.

The J gene is TRBJ2-3, the V gene TRBV10-2; 10 nucleotides agree with TRBD2. After removal of 4 bases from V and 1 base from J, the junction contained 5 bases not matched to a gene. The germline gives CDR1 WSHSY, CDR2 SAAADI. The CDR3 runs 16 residues. As DNA, the CDR3 is TGCGCCAGCAGTGGAGGACTAGCGGAGGGCACAGATACGCAGTATTTT. This gives the protein CASSGGLAEGTDTQYF.

This chain links TRBV7-6 with TRBJ2-5, with no clear D. Looked up from germline, CDR1 is SGHVS and CDR2 is FNYEAQ. The CDR3 contains 14 residues. Trimming removed 1 base at V and 5 bases at J, with 11 bases between. The CDR3: CASSLDPGLETQYF. As DNA, the CDR3 is TGTGCCAGCAGCTTAGACCCGGGCCTGGAGACCCAGTACTTC.

J is TRBJ2-7 and V is TRBV6-5; tentatively, D is TRBD1 (7 bases). CDR3 length: 15 residues. V lost 7 bases to trimming and J lost 4 bases, with 20 bases between them. CDR1 is MNHEY, CDR2 SVGAGI, per germline. CDR3: CASTLTGDRLYEQYF. The CDR3 DNA is TGTGCCAGCACCCTCACGGGGGACAGACTTTACGAGCAGTACTTC.

The chain links TRBV4-1 to TRBJ2-1; D gene unclear. The V gene's germline CDR1 is MGHRA and CDR2 YSYEKL. Trimming cost V 4 bases and J 8 bases, with 9 bases left between them. CDR3 length: 12 amino acids. The CDR3 region is CASSLSNHEQFF. DNA for the CDR3: TGCGCCAGCAGCCTATCAAACCATGAGCAGTTCTTC.

This sequence joins TRBV4-3 and TRBJ2-1; D is unclear. The CDR3 sequence is 15 residues long. The V gene's germline CDR1 is LGHNA and CDR2 YSLEER. V gave up 1 base and J gave up 2 bases, with 9 bases separating them. The CDR3 region is CASSQVGVAYNEQFF. CDR3 bases: TGCGCCAGCAGCCAAGTTGGGGTAGCCTACAATGAGCAGTTCTTC.

V gene TRBV5-1 combines with J gene TRBJ2-3; 9 bases align to TRBD2. Germline lookup yields CDR1 SGHRS and CDR2 YFSETQ. The CDR3 consists of 18 residues. The J segment lost 0 bases and the V segment lost 4 bases, leaving 12 bases of the junction unmatched. CDR3 in DNA: TGCGCCAGCAGCCCCCAACCTCCTAGCGGGGCTAGCACAGATACGCAGTATTTT. It translates to CASSPQPPSGASTDTQYF. The complete variable domain, with remaining parts taken from reference TRBV5-1 and TRBJ2-3, reads KAGVTQTPRYLIKTRGQQVTLSCSPISGHRSVSWYQQTPGQGLQFLFEYFSETQRNKGNFPGRFSGRQFSNSRSEMNVSTLELGDSALYLCASSPQPPSGASTDTQYFGPGTRLTVL.

The table lists this clone with a count of one. The genes are TRBV19 and TRBJ2-7; tentatively, D is TRBD1 (5 bases). V dropped 1 base and J dropped 7 bases, with 11 bases sitting between them. The CDR3 has 13 residues. Germline V gives CDR1 LNHDA, CDR2 SQIVND (reference sequence). Here the CDR3 reads CASSIGGADEQYF. CDR3 in DNA: TGTGCCAGTAGTATAGGGGGCGCCGATGAGCAGTACTTC.

The V call is TRBV6-1, the J call TRBJ2-2; the D is unclear. This CDR3 spans 13 amino acids. With 11 bases removed from V and 1 base from J, the gap between germline ends came to 11 bases. The germline CDR1 and CDR2 sequences are MNHNS and SASEGT. CDR3 DNA sequence: TGTGCCTGCTTCACTGAGAACACCGGGGAGCTGTTTTTT. Its protein product is CACFTENTGELFF.

The chain has TRBV19 and TRBJ2-1; D possibly uses TRBD1 or TRBD2 (5 bases each). V gave up 6 bases and J gave up 4 bases, with 7 bases separating them. Germline CDR1 reads LNHDA; CDR2 reads SQIVND (reference sequence). This CDR3 region has 12 residues. The CDR3 is CASSWGYNEQFF. As DNA, the CDR3 is TGTGCCAGTAGCTGGGGGTACAATGAGCAGTTCTTC.

This chain connects TRBV13 to TRBJ1-4; D gene unclear. The CDR3 runs 15 residues. Per the germline V gene, CDR1 is PRHDT and CDR2 is FYEKMQ (reference sequence). Trimming removed 2 bases at V and 8 bases at J, with 15 bases between. The CDR3 DNA reads TGTGCCAGCAGCTTATCGGCGGGGTCGGAGGAAAAACTGTTTTTT. This gives the protein CASSLSAGSEEKLFF. The variable domain in full, completed from reference TRBV13 and TRBJ1-4, reads AAGVIQSPRHLIKEKRETATLKCYPIPRHDTVYWYQQGPGQDPQFLISFYEKMQSDKGSIPDRFSAQQFSDYHSELNMSSLELGDSALYFCASSLSAGSEEKLFFGSGTQLSVL.

This clone was counted only a few times. The limits of the CDR3 on the DNA are not certain, so only TCRdb's listed CDR3 is given. The V call is TRBV2, the J call TRBJ1-1; the tabulated D call, TRBD1, remains unverified against the DNA. The CDR3 extends over 11 residues, inclusive of both ends. Germline loops: CDR1 SNHLY, CDR2 FYNNEI. The CDR3 loop reads CASSVGTGNRF.